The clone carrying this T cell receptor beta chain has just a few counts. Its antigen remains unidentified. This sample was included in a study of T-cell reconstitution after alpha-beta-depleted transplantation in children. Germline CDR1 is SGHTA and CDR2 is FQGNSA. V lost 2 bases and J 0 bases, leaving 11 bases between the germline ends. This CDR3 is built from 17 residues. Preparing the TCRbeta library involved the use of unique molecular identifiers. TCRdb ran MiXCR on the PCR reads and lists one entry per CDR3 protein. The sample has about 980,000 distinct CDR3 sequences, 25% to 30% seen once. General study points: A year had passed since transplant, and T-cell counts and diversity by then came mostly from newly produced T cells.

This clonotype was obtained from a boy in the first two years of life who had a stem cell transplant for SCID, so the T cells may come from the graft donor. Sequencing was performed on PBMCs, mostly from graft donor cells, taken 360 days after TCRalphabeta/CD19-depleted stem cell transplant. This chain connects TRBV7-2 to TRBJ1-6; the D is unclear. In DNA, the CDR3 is TGTGCCAGCAGCTTACACCAGGCGAGCTCCTATAATTCACCCCTCCACTTT. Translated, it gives CASSLHQASSYNSPLHF.